Shown below are 4 T cell receptor beta chains from a single sample sequenced in a study of cytomegalovirus exposure and HLA in healthy donors. PCR involved 60 Vbeta and 13 Jbeta primers. The table came from immunoSEQ multiplex PCR; TCRdb's copy has only in-frame clones and leaves some out. The table records 90,000 to 100,000 clones, roughly three quarters of them present only once. Sequencing was performed on PBMCs. These receptor sequences come from a woman aged 55-69 years in good health and CMV-seropositive.

The chain recombines TRBV15 with TRBJ2-1, with TRBD1 as a possible D gene (5 bases). The CDR3 length is 14 residues. Trimming shortened V by 1 base and J by 5 bases, and 9 bases separated the two germline ends. Germline-derived CDR1 and CDR2 are LNHNV and YYDKDF (reference sequence). CDR3 loop: CATSRADKHNEQFF. The DNA of the CDR3 is TGTGCCACCAGCAGAGCGGACAAGCACAATGAGCAGTTCTTC.

Worth noting for this clone: Sequence at one end of the junction differs from germline and may be a read error. The V call is TRBV5-8, the J call TRBJ2-1; TRBD2 matches 8 bases. CDR3 length: 17 amino acids. CDR1 is SGHTS, CDR2 YDEGEE, per germline. The CDR3 nucleotides read TGTGCCAGCAGGTTGGGGAGCGGGAGAGGGACCTACAATGAGCAGTTCTTC. Protein: CASRLGSGRGTYNEQFF.

This clone was observed a few times. The chain links TRBV7-6 to TRBJ2-7, with D tentatively TRBD2 (7 bases). The CDR3 is 15 residues long. Per the germline V gene, CDR1 is SGHVS and CDR2 is FNYEAQ. V was cut by 7 bases and J by 6 bases, with 22 bases left in between. This CDR3 reads CASTPGASGRTEQYF. The CDR3, as DNA: TGTGCCAGCACCCCAGGGGCTAGCGGTCGAACCGAGCAGTACTTC.

The chain has TRBV5-4 and TRBJ2-3, with 10 bases fitting TRBD2. The CDR3 has 15 amino acids. With V trimmed by 4 bases and J by 0 bases, 2 bases remained unmatched. Germline V CDR1 and CDR2: SGHNT, YYREEE (reference sequence). For the CDR3, the DNA is TGTGCCAGCAGCCTTAGCGGGAGGAGCACAGATACGCAGTATTTT. Its protein is CASSLSGRSTDTQYF.